The 19 T cell receptor beta chains below all came from one sample that was sequenced in a study of blood T cell repertoires in COVID-19. Generated by immunoSEQ multiplex PCR, the TCRdb table keeps only in-frame clones and is missing some. The data hold 340,000 or so clones, with around 83% observed a single time. What was sequenced was peripheral blood. Receptors were obtained from a man in his thirties or forties with active or convalescent COVID-19.

The chain recombines TRBV11-2 with TRBJ1-1; 7 bases fit TRBD1. The V gene end was trimmed by 8 bases and the J gene end by 3 bases; junction bases not matched to a gene: 9. Per the germline V gene, CDR1 is SGHAT and CDR2 is FQNNGV. The CDR3 loop spans 14 amino acids. The CDR3 nucleotides read TGTGCCAGCTTACCCCCGGGACAGTACACTGAAGCTTTCTTT. This encodes CASLPPGQYTEAFF.

The chain uses TRBV19 and TRBJ2-3; no clear D. The CDR3 runs 12 residues. V shed 3 bases and J shed 4 bases, with 5 bases lying between them. Germline CDR1 reads LNHDA; CDR2 reads SQIVND (reference sequence). The CDR3 nucleotides read TGTGCCAGTAGTATGTCGTCAGATACGCAGTATTTT. Residues: CASSMSSDTQYF.

V usage is TRBV7-2 and J usage is TRBJ2-5; 7 bases line up with TRBD2. Germline assignment: CDR1 SGHTA and CDR2 FQGNSA. Unmatched junction bases numbered 3, after V lost 3 bases and J lost 2 bases. The CDR3 is 14 residues long. This CDR3 is CASSFQAGQETQYF. The CDR3 DNA reads TGTGCCAGCAGCTTCCAAGCGGGGCAAGAGACCCAGTACTTC.

This clone came up once. The chain combines TRBV20-1 with TRBJ2-1, with 10 bases identical to TRBD2. This CDR3 has 15 residues. CDR1 is DFQATT, CDR2 SNEGSKA, per germline (reference sequence). V shed 3 bases, J shed 6 bases, and the junction held 8 bases outside the gene matches. The CDR3 nucleotides are TGCAGTGCTAGTCGGGCTAGCGGGAGTGTCAATGAGCAGTTCTTC. It codes for CSASRASGSVNEQFF.

The chain combines TRBV2 with TRBJ1-1, with a possible D match to TRBD1 (5 bases). Germline V gene lookup returns CDR1 SNHLY and CDR2 FYNNEI. The CDR3 runs 12 residues. The ends were cut back, 5 bases at V and 10 bases at J, with 14 bases in the middle. CDR3 region: CASSPQGVAAFF. In nucleotides, the CDR3 is TGTGCCAGCAGTCCACAAGGGGTAGCAGCTTTCTTT.

The chain has TRBV5-4 and TRBJ2-1, with D hard to call. Trimming cost V 1 base and J 0 bases, with 14 bases left between them. The CDR3 is made up of 17 amino acids. The V gene's germline CDR1 is SGHNT and CDR2 YYREEE (reference sequence). The CDR3 loop reads CASSLPLIGASYNEQFF. CDR3 bases: TGTGCCAGCAGCTTGCCTTTGATCGGAGCCTCCTACAATGAGCAGTTCTTC. The full variable domain, its missing parts supplied by reference TRBV5-4 and TRBJ2-1, is ETGVTQSPTHLIKTRGQQVTLRCSSQSGHNTVSWYQQALGQGPQFIFQYYREEENGRGNFPPRFSGLQFPNYSSELNVNALELDDSALYLCASSLPLIGASYNEQFFGPGTRLTVL.

The rearrangement uses TRBV4-2 and TRBJ2-1; tentative D call: TRBD2 (5 bases). Germline loops: CDR1 LGHNA, CDR2 YNFKEQ. The CDR3 consists of 15 residues. The V and J ends lost 1 base and 9 bases respectively, with 16 bases between them. CDR3 residues: CASSQGASGISEQFF. The CDR3 DNA reads as TGTGCCAGCAGCCAAGGGGCGAGCGGTATAAGTGAGCAGTTCTTC.

The gene calls are TRBV11-2 and TRBJ2-3, with D uncertain. The germline V gene has CDR1 SGHAT and CDR2 FQNNGV. V gave up 1 base and J gave up 3 bases, with 5 bases separating them. The CDR3 length is 13 residues. CDR3 sequence: CASSLGLTDTQYF. CDR3 DNA sequence: TGTGCCAGCAGCTTAGGACTTACAGATACGCAGTATTTT.

This rearrangement joins TRBV5-1 to TRBJ2-1; 9 bases match TRBD2. The V gene's germline CDR1 is SGHRS and CDR2 YFSETQ. The J segment lost 7 bases and the V segment lost 4 bases, leaving 15 bases of the junction unmatched. CDR3 length: 17 residues. CDR3 coding DNA: TGCGCCAGCAGCGTAACGGCGGCGGGAGGGCCAAGGAATGAGCAGTTCTTC. Residues: CASSVTAAGGPRNEQFF.

The rearrangement joins TRBV18 to TRBJ2-1, with TRBD1 as a possible D gene (6 bases). Trimming removed 2 bases from V and 10 bases from J, with 12 bases in between. This CDR3 is 13 amino acids long. Per the germline V gene, CDR1 is KGHSH and CDR2 is LQKENI. The CDR3: CASSPGGVGEQFF. The CDR3 coding sequence is TGTGCCAGCTCACCAGGGGGCGTAGGGGAGCAGTTCTTC.

This clone was recorded once. This chain connects TRBV6-5 to TRBJ1-1, with D possibly being TRBD1 (5 bases). CDR3 length: 15 residues. Germline V lookup: CDR1 MNHEY, CDR2 SVGAGI. Between the trimmed V and J ends, which lost 2 bases and 0 bases, there was a span of 10 bases. The CDR3 sequence is CASSYRQGVNTEAFF. In nucleotides, the CDR3 is TGTGCCAGCAGTTACCGGCAGGGCGTGAACACTGAAGCTTTCTTT.

The chain couples TRBV5-1 to TRBJ2-7; 9 positions match TRBD2. CDR1 SGHRS and CDR2 YFSETQ come from the germline V gene. This CDR3 is 15 amino acids long. V shed 4 bases and J 2 bases; nucleotides not matched to a gene: 7. This CDR3 is CASSVLLAGTYEQYF. The CDR3 DNA is TGCGCCAGCAGCGTTTTACTAGCGGGCACCTACGAGCAGTACTTC. Supplemented by reference TRBV5-1 and TRBJ2-7, the full variable domain reads KAGVTQTPRYLIKTRGQQVTLSCSPISGHRSVSWYQQTPGQGLQFLFEYFSETQRNKGNFPGRFSGRQFSNSRSEMNVSTLELGDSALYLCASSVLLAGTYEQYFGPGTRLTVT.

This clone was recorded only once. The V and J genes are TRBV29-1 and TRBJ1-5, with D maybe TRBD1 (6 bases). This CDR3 contains 13 residues. Germline CDR1 and CDR2: SQVTM and ANQGSEA. V dropped 4 bases and J dropped 6 bases, with 13 bases sitting between them. The CDR3 loop reads CSVARGISQPQHF. The CDR3 nucleotides read TGCAGCGTTGCCAGGGGAATTTCTCAGCCCCAGCATTTT.

This clone was seen only once. The J gene is TRBJ2-5, the V gene TRBV29-1; maybe TRBD2 (5 bases). Germline V lookup: CDR1 SQVTM, CDR2 ANQGSEA. The CDR3 loop spans 12 amino acids. V lost 7 bases to trimming and J lost 2 bases, with 11 bases between them. This CDR3 is CSARRQQETQYF. The CDR3 nucleotides read TGCAGCGCCAGGAGGCAGCAAGAGACCCAGTACTTC.

This clone was recorded only once. This rearrangement joins TRBV6-4 to TRBJ2-1, with TRBD2 identical over 10 bases. CDR3 length: 12 residues. After removal of 2 bases from V and 13 bases from J, the junction contained 2 bases not matched to a gene. The germline gives CDR1 MRHNA, CDR2 SNTAGT. The CDR3 reads CASSDPSGSQFF. The DNA of the CDR3 is TGTGCCAGCAGTGACCCTAGCGGGAGCCAGTTCTTC.

The chain combines TRBV10-3 with TRBJ1-2; 10 bases are a match to TRBD1. V gave up 7 bases and J gave up 5 bases; unmatched junction bases: 4. The V gene's germline CDR1 is ENHRY and CDR2 SYGVKD. The CDR3 is 13 amino acids. The CDR3 reads CAIKEGQGYGYTF. DNA of the CDR3: TGTGCCATCAAGGAGGGACAGGGGTATGGCTACACCTTC.

The chain combines TRBV28 with TRBJ2-3, with 9 bases that match TRBD2. The CDR3 is made up of 16 amino acids. After removal of 2 bases from V and 2 bases from J, the junction contained 5 bases not matched to a gene. The germline gives CDR1 MDHEN, CDR2 SYDVKM. The CDR3 DNA reads as TGTGCCAGCAGTTTAGGTCTAGCGGGGACCACAGATACGCAGTATTTT. Protein product: CASSLGLAGTTDTQYF.

The gene calls are TRBV11-3 and TRBJ1-2; 10 bases agree with TRBD1. CDR1 is SGHNT and CDR2 is YENEEA in the germline V gene. V was pared by 5 bases and J by 8 bases, with 11 bases of the junction left unmatched. The CDR3 length is 15 residues. DNA for the CDR3: TGTGCCAGCAGCGGCTCCGGGACAGGGGCGGGAGGCTACACCTTC. Its translation is CASSGSGTGAGGYTF.

The chain couples TRBV10-3 to TRBJ2-2; TRBD1 matches 7 bases. Per the germline V gene, CDR1 is ENHRY and CDR2 is SYGVKD. The CDR3 has 14 residues. The ends lost 5 bases at V and 3 bases at J; junction bases unmatched: 3. Written as DNA, the CDR3 is TGTGCCATCAGTAACAGGGGCGACACCGGGGAGCTGTTTTTT. Amino acid sequence: CAISNRGDTGELFF.